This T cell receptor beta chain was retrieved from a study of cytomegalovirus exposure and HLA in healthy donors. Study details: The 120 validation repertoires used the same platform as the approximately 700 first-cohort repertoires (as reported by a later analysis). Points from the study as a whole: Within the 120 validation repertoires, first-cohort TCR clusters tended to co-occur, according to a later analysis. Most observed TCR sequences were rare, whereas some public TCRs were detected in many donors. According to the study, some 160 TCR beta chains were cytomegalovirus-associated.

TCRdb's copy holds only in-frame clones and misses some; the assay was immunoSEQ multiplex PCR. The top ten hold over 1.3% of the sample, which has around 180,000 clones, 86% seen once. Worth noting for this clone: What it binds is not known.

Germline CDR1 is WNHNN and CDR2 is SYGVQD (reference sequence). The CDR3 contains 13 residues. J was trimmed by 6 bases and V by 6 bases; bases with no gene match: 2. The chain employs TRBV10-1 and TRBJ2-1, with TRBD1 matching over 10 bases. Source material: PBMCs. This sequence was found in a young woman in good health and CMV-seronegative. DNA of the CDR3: TGCGCCAGCAGACGGACAGGGGGCAATGAGCAGTTCTTC. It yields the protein CASRRTGGNEQFF.